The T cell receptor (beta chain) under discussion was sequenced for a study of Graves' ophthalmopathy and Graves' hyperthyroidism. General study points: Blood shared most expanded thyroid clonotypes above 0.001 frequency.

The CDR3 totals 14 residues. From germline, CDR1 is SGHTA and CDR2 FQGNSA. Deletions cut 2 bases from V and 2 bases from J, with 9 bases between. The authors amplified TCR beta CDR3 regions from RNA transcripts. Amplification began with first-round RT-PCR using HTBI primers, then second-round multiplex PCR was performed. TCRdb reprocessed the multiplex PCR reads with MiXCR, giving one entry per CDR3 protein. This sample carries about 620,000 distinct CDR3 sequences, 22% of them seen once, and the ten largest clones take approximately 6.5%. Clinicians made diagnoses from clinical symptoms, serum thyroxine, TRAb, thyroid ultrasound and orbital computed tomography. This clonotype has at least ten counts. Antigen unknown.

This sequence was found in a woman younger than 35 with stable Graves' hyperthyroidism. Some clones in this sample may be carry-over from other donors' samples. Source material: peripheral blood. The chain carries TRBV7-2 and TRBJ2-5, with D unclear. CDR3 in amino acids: CASSLMLGQETQYF. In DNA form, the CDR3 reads TGTGCCAGCAGCTTAATGTTAGGGCAAGAGACCCAGTACTTC.